This TCR beta chain comes out of a study of OX40 agonist ivuxolimab in advanced cancers. About the study: Participants could have had prior anti-PD-1, anti-PD-L1 or anti-CTLA-4 therapy, and approximately 40% had some.

Points on this clone: Its antigen is currently unknown.

The CDR3 totals 12 residues. CDR1 is SGHTS, CDR2 YDEGEE, per germline. The V end lost 4 bases, the J end lost 7 bases, and 11 bases lay between the germline ends. The repertoire was sequenced with immunoSEQ multiplex PCR; TCRdb's copy has only in-frame clones and lacks some. The sample has roughly 96,000 clones, about 84% seen once. Study-wide results and limits: Expanded clones were, on average, more numerous among CD8+ T cells than CD4+. Among the lowest peripheral clonal expansion occurred in 0.1-3.0 mg/kg partial responders. Blood T cells, both CD4+ and CD8+, expanded clonally by week 6 at 0.1 to 3.0 mg/kg.

The gene calls are TRBV5-8 and TRBJ1-2, with a weak D call TRBD1 (6 bases). The sequencing used CD4+ or CD8+ T cells sorted from blood, collected in a trial of the OX40 agonist ivuxolimab. The sequence was obtained from an adult with an advanced solid tumor such as melanoma, head and neck, liver or kidney cancer. CDR3 DNA sequence: TGTGCCAGCAGCCAGGGGCGACGTGGCTACACCTTC. Amino acids: CASSQGRRGYTF.